Listed below are T cell receptor beta chains from one sample, sequenced in a study of T cell changes during pregnancy in multiple sclerosis. Measured with immunoSEQ multiplex PCR; TCRdb has only the in-frame clones, and not every one. This sample has around 43,000 clones, with 89% found just once. This specimen consisted of CD4+ T cells from peripheral blood mononuclear cells, obtained in the first trimester of pregnancy. The receptors here all came from a female donor with multiple sclerosis, enrolled in a pregnancy study. Each CDR3 is given with its conserved first and last residue. D genes are given only for firm matches. Some rows mark clone size as missing; the rest say once, few, many or name a class of expanded clone.

14,NA,TRBJ2-7,NA,TRBV5-4,CASSPGGVSYEQYF,TGTGCCAGCAGCCCCGGCGGAGTATCCTACGAGCAGTACTTC
15,TRBD2,TRBJ2-1,NA,TRBV5-1,CASSITSGTGNEQFF,TGCGCCAGCAGTATCACTAGCGGGACCGGCAATGAGCAGTTCTTC
11,NA,TRBJ2-7,NA,TRBV20-1,CSAPQGWEQYF,TGCAGTGCCCCTCAGGGTTGGGAGCAGTACTTC
14,TRBD2,TRBJ2-7,once,TRBV5-1,CASSSAGTSYEQYF,TGCGCCAGCAGCTCAGCGGGAACGTCCTACGAGCAGTACTTC
15,NA,TRBJ1-2,NA,TRBV4-1,CASSQDPYLNYGYTF,TGCGCCAGCAGCCAAGATCCCTACCTTAACTATGGCTACACCTTC
16,NA,TRBJ1-1,few,TRBV21-1,CASSNVDIPLNTEAFF,TGTGCCAGCAGCAATGTGGACATCCCCCTTAACACTGAAGCTTTCTTT
11,NA,TRBJ2-3,NA,TRBV20-1,CSASWRSTQYF,TGCAGTGCTAGTTGGCGGAGTACGCAGTATTTT
14,NA,TRBJ2-7,NA,TRBV4-3,CASSQKGLAGEQYF,TGCGCCAGCAGCCAGAAGGGACTGGCTGGCGAGCAGTACTTC
14,NA,TRBJ2-1,NA,TRBV2,CASSRDSFYNEQFF,TGTGCCAGCAGTCGGGACTCCTTCTACAATGAGCAGTTCTTC
17,NA,TRBJ1-5,NA,TRBV4-2,CASSQEVERGGFQPQHF,TGTGCCAGCAGCCAAGAAGTGGAGAGGGGGGGATTCCAGCCCCAGCATTTT
14,TRBD2,TRBJ2-1,NA,TRBV19,CASSVPAGLNEQFF,TGTGCCAGTAGCGTGCCAGCGGGATTGAATGAGCAGTTCTTC
12,NA,TRBJ1-4,NA,TRBV18,CASSPDPPGLFF,TGTGCCAGCTCACCCGATCCACCGGGACTGTTTTTT
15,TRBD2,TRBJ2-7,NA,TRBV5-1,CASSSGLAGALEQYF,TGCGCCAGCAGTTCAGGACTAGCGGGAGCTCTCGAGCAGTACTTC
13,NA,TRBJ1-6,once,TRBV2,CASSPGLGSPLHF,TGTGCCAGCAGTCCAGGGCTGGGTTCACCCCTCCACTTT
12,TRBD1,TRBJ1-5,NA,TRBV5-1,CASSAQGGPQHF,TGCGCCAGCAGCGCCCAGGGGGGGCCCCAGCATTTT
15,TRBD1,TRBJ2-3,NA,TRBV7-9,CASSLRGTGTDTQYF,TGTGCCAGCAGCCTCCGAGGGACAGGAACAGATACGCAGTATTTT
14,TRBD2,TRBJ2-1,NA,TRBV18,CASSPLGLAGESFF,TGTGCCAGCTCACCATTGGGACTAGCGGGAGAGAGCTTCTTC
14,TRBD1,TRBJ2-7,NA,TRBV4-1,CASSSTGGTYEQYF,TGCGCCAGCAGCTCGACAGGGGGAACCTACGAGCAGTACTTC
15,TRBD2,TRBJ2-3,NA,TRBV5-4,CASSLAGGRTDTQYF,TGTGCCAGCTCTCTGGCGGGAGGGCGCACAGATACGCAGTATTTT
14,NA,TRBJ1-1,NA,TRBV19,CASSIGGFGTEAFF,TGTGCCAGTAGTATAGGAGGGTTCGGCACTGAAGCTTTCTTT
15,NA,TRBJ1-3,NA,TRBV18,CASSPPRVPGNTIYF,TGTGCCAGCTCACCACCTCGGGTCCCTGGAAACACCATATATTTT
17,NA,TRBJ2-6,NA,TRBV18,CASSPSTVRAGANVLTF,TGTGCCAGCTCACCATCCACGGTCCGCGCTGGGGCCAACGTCCTGACTTTC
13,NA,TRBJ2-3,NA,TRBV2,CASGLTSTDTQYF,TGTGCCAGCGGACTTACTAGCACAGATACGCAGTATTTT
15,TRBD2,TRBJ2-1,NA,TRBV11-3,CASSPGLAPYNEQFF,TGTGCCAGCAGCCCGGGACTAGCGCCTTACAATGAGCAGTTCTTC
13,TRBD1,TRBJ2-1,NA,TRBV29-1,CSVERQGIDEQFF,TGCAGCGTTGAGAGACAGGGTATCGATGAGCAGTTCTTC
15,TRBD1,TRBJ2-1,NA,TRBV7-3,CASSQDRGSYNEQFF,TGTGCCAGCAGCCAGGACAGGGGCTCCTACAATGAGCAGTTCTTC
17,TRBD2,TRBJ2-3,NA,TRBV4-1,CASSHILAGGSTDTQYF,TGCGCCAGCAGCCACATTCTAGCGGGAGGTAGCACAGATACGCAGTATTTT
11,TRBD1,TRBJ1-1,NA,TRBV19,CASSIGTGLRF,TGTGCCAGTAGTATAGGGACAGGCCTCCGCTTT
16,NA,TRBJ2-3,NA,TRBV21-1,CASSPARVGFTDTQYF,TGTGCCAGCAGCCCGGCCAGGGTAGGTTTCACAGATACGCAGTATTTT
16,TRBD1,TRBJ2-7,NA,TRBV7-9,CASSAPGGTGNYEQYF,TGTGCCAGCAGCGCCCCTGGAGGGACAGGTAACTACGAGCAGTACTTC
15,TRBD2,TRBJ2-5,NA,TRBV14,CASSQVLAEGETQYF,TGTGCCAGCAGCCAAGTACTAGCGGAGGGAGAGACCCAGTACTTC
17,TRBD2,TRBJ2-5,NA,TRBV19,CASSTARTTSGQETQYF,TGTGCCAGTAGTACGGCAAGGACGACTAGCGGCCAAGAGACCCAGTACTTC
17,TRBD2,TRBJ2-2,NA,TRBV7-2,CASSFPTSGRITGELFF,TGTGCCAGCAGCTTTCCGACTAGCGGGAGAATCACCGGGGAGCTGTTTTTT
16,TRBD2,TRBJ2-7,once,TRBV5-1,CASSPGTSGSSYEQYF,TGCGCCAGCAGTCCCGGGACTAGCGGGAGCTCCTACGAGCAGTACTTC
15,NA,TRBJ2-5,NA,TRBV7-9,CASSLSRGSQETQYF,TGTGCCAGCAGCCTATCAAGGGGGAGCCAAGAGACCCAGTACTTC
15,TRBD1,TRBJ2-1,NA,TRBV6-5,CASSPRQGSYNEQFF,TGTGCCAGCAGTCCTCGACAGGGAAGCTACAATGAGCAGTTCTTC
15,TRBD1,TRBJ1-2,NA,TRBV19,CASSGPGQASGGYTF,TGTGCCAGTAGTGGACCGGGACAGGCGTCGGGTGGCTACACCTTC
17,NA,TRBJ2-1,NA,TRBV21-1,CASSKGVGGSSYNEQFF,TGTGCCAGCAGCAAAGGGGTCGGCGGGAGCTCCTACAATGAGCAGTTCTTC
13,TRBD2,TRBJ2-3,NA,TRBV11-2,CASSLRAGGTQYF,TGTGCCAGCAGCTTAAGAGCGGGAGGGACGCAGTATTTT
12,TRBD1,TRBJ1-4,NA,TRBV6-6,CASSPDRGELFF,TGTGCCAGCAGTCCCGACAGGGGAGAACTGTTTTTT
15,TRBD1,TRBJ1-2,NA,TRBV5-1,CASSSSGQSLYGYTF,TGCGCCAGCAGCTCCTCGGGACAGTCTCTCTATGGCTACACCTTC
13,NA,TRBJ2-2,once,TRBV7-2,CASSSPGDGELFF,TGTGCCAGCAGCTCGCCGGGGGACGGGGAGCTGTTTTTT
13,TRBD1,TRBJ2-3,NA,TRBV6-5,CASSWTGQDTQYF,TGTGCCAGCAGCTGGACAGGGCAAGATACGCAGTATTTT
14,TRBD1,TRBJ1-1,few,TRBV4-1,CASSLTGGRTEAFF,TGCGCCAGCAGCCTCACAGGGGGTAGGACTGAAGCTTTCTTT
15,TRBD1,TRBJ1-1,NA,TRBV5-1,CASSLLTGGYTEAFF,TGCGCCAGCAGCTTACTAACAGGGGGCTACACTGAAGCTTTCTTT
13,TRBD1,TRBJ2-7,NA,TRBV12-5,CASGFDRGYEQYF,TGTGCTAGTGGTTTTGACAGGGGGTACGAGCAGTACTTC
15,NA,TRBJ2-5,NA,TRBV6-1,CASSERAGRQETQYF,TGTGCCAGCAGTGAGAGAGCGGGCCGCCAAGAGACCCAGTACTTC
17,TRBD1,TRBJ2-7,NA,TRBV18,CASSPAGGTGGTYEQYF,TGTGCCAGCTCACCCGCGGGCGGGACAGGGGGCACCTACGAGCAGTACTTC
17,TRBD2,TRBJ2-7,NA,TRBV5-6,CASSFGTSGSRPYEQYF,TGTGCCAGCAGCTTCGGGACTAGCGGAAGTCGGCCCTACGAGCAGTACTTC
14,NA,TRBJ2-7,NA,TRBV7-2,CASSLGQSSYEQYF,TGTGCCAGCAGCTTAGGTCAGTCCTCCTACGAGCAGTACTTC
17,TRBD2,TRBJ2-1,NA,TRBV27,CASSLGVGREGRDEQFF,TGTGCCAGCAGTTTAGGAGTTGGGCGGGAGGGTCGCGATGAGCAGTTCTTC
13,TRBD1,TRBJ1-2,NA,TRBV10-3,CAISDPDRNGYTF,TGTGCCATCAGTGACCCGGACAGGAATGGCTACACCTTC
14,NA,TRBJ1-1,few,TRBV4-1,CASSRGISNTEAFF,TGCGCCAGCAGCCGCGGGATCTCCAACACTGAAGCTTTCTTT
14,NA,TRBJ2-5,NA,TRBV6-1,CASSGQEGWETQYF,TGTGCCAGCAGTGGCCAGGAGGGGTGGGAGACCCAGTACTTC
15,NA,TRBJ1-1,NA,TRBV5-1,CASSFLGGMNTEAFF,TGCGCCAGCAGCTTCCTCGGGGGTATGAACACTGAAGCTTTCTTT